Given below is one TCR beta chain in context. Its antigen remains unknown. The junction differs from germline at one of its ends, possibly a read error. The data originate from a study of read filtering for tumor transcriptome and immune sequencing. Across the study: Whole-transcriptome libraries were prepared after DNase treatment.

Overall study results and limits: Correlation between methods rose after single-read clonotypes were removed.

The germline gives CDR1 DFQATT, CDR2 SNEGSKA (reference sequence). The CDR3 is 14 residues long. The library was built from about 400 ng RNA with molecular barcoded adaptors for alpha/delta and beta/gamma chains. TCRdb called the reads again in MiXCR, with one record for every CDR3 protein. The data show about 63,000 distinct CDR3 sequences, approximately 13% seen once. The sample comprised a population of CD138-negative cells sorted from bone marrow. The chain recombines TRBV20-1 with TRBJ2-7; a possible D gene is TRBD2 (7 bases). The TCR originated in a donor at least 40 years old with multiple myeloma. The CDR3 bases are TGCGGTGCTAGGGGGGGAGCAGCGTCCTACGAGCAGTACTTC. As protein: CGARGGAASYEQYF.